This is a list of T cell receptor beta chains from one sample in a study of early T cells in non-severe SARS-CoV-2 infection. TCRdb fed the 5' RACE reads into MiXCR, producing one record per CDR3 protein. The sample holds 45,000 to 55,000 distinct CDR3 sequences, around 7.7% seen once. Source material: whole blood. The receptor set was obtained from an adult who was a healthcare worker with PCR-confirmed SARS-CoV-2 infection or an uninfected control (not recorded which). Both conserved end residues are part of each CDR3. A D gene is named only where the DNA matches it firmly.

v_gene: TRBV28; d_gene: -; CDR3aa: CASSFPAVGDTEAFF
v_gene: TRBV20-1; d_gene: TRBD1; CDR3aa: CRQGQAKETQYF
v_gene: TRBV30; d_gene: -; CDR3aa: CAWANRGTNYGYTF
v_gene: TRBV7-6; d_gene: TRBD2; CDR3aa: CASSPPGLPLYNEQFF
v_gene: TRBV3-1; d_gene: TRBD1; CDR3aa: CASSAGGQNNQPQHF
v_gene: TRBV25-1; d_gene: -; CDR3aa: CASSLGLGDTQYF
v_gene: TRBV20-1; d_gene: TRBD1; CDR3aa: CSAETGNEQYF
v_gene: TRBV7-3; d_gene: TRBD2; CDR3aa: CASIKRSTSGGRNTGELFF
v_gene: TRBV28; d_gene: TRBD1; CDR3aa: CASSPTGQSSGNTIYF
v_gene: TRBV12-3/TRBV12-4; d_gene: -; CDR3aa: CASSLALGREQFF
v_gene: TRBV11-2; d_gene: -; CDR3aa: CASSLGRHSNQPQHF
v_gene: TRBV4-1; d_gene: TRBD1; CDR3aa: CASSRKAGGSFDTGELFF
v_gene: TRBV11-3; d_gene: -; CDR3aa: CASSLSGDGNTIYF
v_gene: TRBV6-2/TRBV6-3; d_gene: -; CDR3aa: CASSYKGTDNEQFF
v_gene: TRBV11-2; d_gene: TRBD1; CDR3aa: CASSLGTVTSTDTQYF
v_gene: TRBV7-6; d_gene: -; CDR3aa: CASSLVSRGEKLFF
v_gene: TRBV20-1; d_gene: -; CDR3aa: CSASRRGNTEAFF
v_gene: TRBV29-1; d_gene: TRBD1; CDR3aa: CSVEVTGGSYEQYF
v_gene: TRBV27; d_gene: TRBD1; CDR3aa: CASSDRGPYEQYF
v_gene: TRBV12-3/TRBV12-4; d_gene: -; CDR3aa: CASSWRRFAGNTIYF